This entry describes one T cell receptor (beta chain). The sample holds many counts of this clonotype. No cognate antigen has been identified for it. Base qualities were left out, and no much larger clone turns up one base away. This entry belongs to a study of tumor-infiltrating lymphocytes in primary liver carcinoma (dated by TCRdb to 2016 to 2017). Concerning the study at large: Roughly five patients with histopathologically diagnosed primary liver carcinoma underwent surgical resection in China between 2015 and March 2016. Of the five patients (three men and two women, aged 30 to 69 years), four had hepatocellular carcinoma and one had combined HCC and intrahepatic cholangiocarcinoma. The five patients had tumors of stage T1-T3 N0M0, with maximum diameters ranging from roughly 4.2 to 11 cm. Each sample produced roughly 3.65 to 7.13 million productive TCRbeta reads, and read depth showed no significant difference between tissue types. TCRbeta repertoire sequencing, expression microarrays and whole-exome sequencing were combined in the study across five regions of each liver tumor, with adjacent normal tissue and blood also included. A total of around 35 specimens from 5 patients went through TCRbeta repertoire sequencing, namely 25 tumor regions, 5 adjacent noncancerous liver tissues and 5 peripheral blood samples. Repertoires from technical replicates were highly reproducible, with mean shared-clone rates around 0.87 and correlation coefficients above 0.95.

V lost 8 bases and J lost 7 bases; the stretch between them is 9 bases long. From the cysteine through the phenylalanine, the CDR3 covers 11 amino acids. Solely the CDR3 DNA is kept, with 33 bases framed from the first base. Overall results and qualifications from the work: Only the TCR beta chain was sequenced, so true repertoire diversity is likely underestimated because unpaired alpha chains were not captured. Only four or five patients were included in the study, and the authors note that the findings should be validated in a larger study. A significantly larger repertoire fraction was made up by the top 250 clones in tumors than in blood (p = 0.039). Because the samples were bulk and unsorted, CD4+ and CD8+ T cell repertoires could not be compared. Pairs of tumor regions showed greater repertoire overlap (mean roughly 35%) than tumor-adjacent pairs (roughly 17%) or tumor-blood pairs (roughly 14%), which is consistent with antigen-driven expansion.

Blood RNA was extracted from unsorted whole blood using TRIzol reagent, and germline DNA was obtained with the DNeasy Blood & Tissue kit. At the time of sampling, the patients had chronic HBV infection and had not received any treatment. Before surgery, around 4 milliliters of peripheral blood were drawn into K2EDTA tubes. TCRbeta-specific cDNA was reverse-transcribed from about 0.45 ug total RNA using a constant-region primer and ProtoScript II reverse transcriptase. TCRbeta libraries were built with three nested multiplex PCR rounds, a slightly modified ARM-PCR procedure. Each of the first two PCR rounds ran for nine to ten cycles and used multiplex TRBV1-TRBV30 forward primers together with a Cbeta reverse primer. Sample barcodes and Illumina adapters were attached in a final 25-cycle PCR using Deep VentR polymerase. Before sequencing, amplicons between 200 and 500 bp were purified from gel using a QIAquick gel extraction kit. An Illumina HiSeq 2500 was used to sequence the TCRbeta amplicons with 250-bp paired-end reads. As for the original processing: Quality trimming of reads was performed with Trimmomatic v0.33, and paired reads were merged with FLASH v1.2.11 so that full CDR3 sequences could be recovered. V, D and J germline segments were assigned to the rearranged TCRbeta sequences using MiGEC v1.2.1b. Clonotype statistics and Shannon-Wiener diversity indices were computed with VDJtools v1.0.0. Except for diversity analysis, only the 250 most abundant clonotypes of each sample were used in subsequent analyses to reduce sampling bias. TCRdb took the public reads, trimmed them with fastp at Q25, ran MiXCR for clone calling and kept in-frame beta chains. Rows are unified per CDR3 protein, each entry keeping the most common DNA and genes. The V and J calls here are based on TCRdb, not the publication. The table for this sample lists nearly 200,000 distinct CDR3 sequences; less than 70% of them were counted only once. Approximately 7% of the sample is in the top ten clones.

The V gene is TRBV12-3 or TRBV12-4 and the J gene is TRBJ2-1; the D gene could be TRBD1 or TRBD2, each one agreeing over 7 bases. The sequence was obtained from a woman aged 55 to 70 with primary liver carcinoma and hepatitis B virus infection. What was sequenced was peripheral blood. The CDR3 corresponds to CASQGGNEQFF. The nucleotide sequence is TGTGCCAGCCAGGGGGGGAATGAGCAGTTCTTC.